The text below deals with one TCR beta chain. This sample is part of a study of blood T cell repertoires in COVID-19. Study-level background: Specimens from acute and convalescent COVID-19 originated in the United States, Italy and Spain. Sources were T cells, B-cell-depleted T cells, or PBMCs; the material itself was cDNA or gDNA.

Original processing notes: Cell counts per sample came from amplifying reference gene primers. Using immunoSEQ multiplex PCR, the repertoire was profiled, and TCRdb retains in-frame clones only, with some absent. Clonal size and the V and J genes are those of that table, whereas D and trimming came from the DNA. The data hold some 41,000 clones, with around four fifths observed a single time. CDR1 is MNHEY and CDR2 is SMNVEV in the germline V gene (reference sequence). The V end was cut by 5 bases, the J end by 3 bases, with 16 bases between. CDR3 size: 15 residues. The sample consisted of peripheral blood. The sequence was obtained from an elderly woman with active or convalescent COVID-19. The chain couples TRBV27 to TRBJ1-2; the D is unclear. CDR3 loop: CASSITGNRYYGYTF. The CDR3 nucleotides read TGTGCCAGCAGTATAACCGGGAACCGATACTATGGCTACACCTTC.